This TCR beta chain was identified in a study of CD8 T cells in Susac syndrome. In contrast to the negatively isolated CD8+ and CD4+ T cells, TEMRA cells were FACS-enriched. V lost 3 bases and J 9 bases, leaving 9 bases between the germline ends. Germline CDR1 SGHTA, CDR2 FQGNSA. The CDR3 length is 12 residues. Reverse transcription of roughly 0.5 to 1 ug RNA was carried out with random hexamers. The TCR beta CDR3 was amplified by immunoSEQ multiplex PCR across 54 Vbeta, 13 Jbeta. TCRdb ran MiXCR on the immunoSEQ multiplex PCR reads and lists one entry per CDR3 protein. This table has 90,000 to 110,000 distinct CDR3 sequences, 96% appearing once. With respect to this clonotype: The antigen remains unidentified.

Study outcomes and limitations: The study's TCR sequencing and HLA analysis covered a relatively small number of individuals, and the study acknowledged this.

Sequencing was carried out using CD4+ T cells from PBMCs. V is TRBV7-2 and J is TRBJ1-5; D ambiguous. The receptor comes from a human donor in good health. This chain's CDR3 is CASSFREGPQHF. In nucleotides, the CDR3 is TGTGCCAGCAGCTTTAGGGAAGGGCCCCAGCATTTT.